This TCR beta chain was identified in a study of T cell responses to AZD1222 COVID-19 vaccine. Study-wide results and caveats: The study found Spike-specific TCR breadth and depth rose after two AZD1222 doses. Dominant at 160-218 and 743-854, vaccine-associated CD4 TCRs also spanned spike.

Notes on this clone: Its antigen is unknown.

Here immunoSEQ multiplex PCR was the method, and the copy in TCRdb shows in-frame clones only, minus some. Among about 150,000 clones listed, 70% to 90% were seen once. This receptor was taken from an adult who had recovered from COVID-19. Material: peripheral blood, obtained after recovery from COVID-19.

The CDR3 is CASTPGQPFF. CDR3 nucleotide sequence: TGTGCCAGCACCCCGGGACAGCCTTTTTTT. The V and J genes are TRBV6-5 and TRBJ1-4, with TRBD1 matching over 7 bases. The germline gives CDR1 MNHEY, CDR2 SVGAGI. Trimming removed 7 bases from V and 17 bases from J; junction bases left unmatched: 7. CDR3 length: 10 amino acids.